Below, 29 T cell receptor beta chains from the same sample are listed, as sequenced in a study of beta chain features in type 1 diabetes (dated by TCRdb to 2016 to 2018). What the authors observed across the whole study: In all four CD4+ subsets, TCRB CDR3 length was moderately but significantly shorter in type 1 diabetes patients.

Library generation was performed with the immunoSEQ multiplex PCR assay. The entire amount of isolated RNA was reverse transcribed using the High Capacity cDNA Reverse Transcription Kit, so the sequenced TCRB transcripts were expressed ones. The source is immuneACCESS, and TCRdb retained only in-frame sequences with V and J called. Part of the clones is not carried over; for the studies checked, unresolved V genes explain less than half of this, and the remainder is unexplained. The sample has nearly 700,000 clones on record, over 10% of them singletons. The top ten clonotypes cover around 0.022% of the sample. Antigen specificity for these receptors is unknown. Sample: naive CD4+ T cells from blood. Sample cell subset or site, as interpreted from the label and publication: true naive CD4+ T cells. These receptors all stem from a man younger than 30 with type 1 diabetes.

This rearrangement joins TRBV28 to TRBJ2-7; tentative D call: TRBD1 (6 bases). The germline gives CDR1 MDHEN, CDR2 SYDVKM. This CDR3 is built from 14 residues. Trimming pared 7 bases from V and 6 bases from J, leaving 19 bases between. The CDR3 DNA reads TGTGCCAGCACAACCGGACAGTGGGTGAGCGAGCAGTACTTC. The encoded protein is CASTTGQWVSEQYF. Full variable domain (outside the CDR3, taken from reference TRBV28 and TRBJ2-7): DVKVTQSSRYLVKRTGEKVFLECVQDMDHENMFWYRQDPGLGLRLIYFSYDVKMKEKGDIPEGYSVSREKKERFSLILESASTNQTSMYLCASTTGQWVSEQYFGPGTRLTVT.

This clone was observed a few times. The J gene is TRBJ1-2, the V gene TRBV30; 7 nucleotides line up with TRBD1. Germline CDR1 is GTSNPN and CDR2 is SVGIG (reference sequence). V lost 4 bases, J lost 4 bases, and 9 bases stayed unmatched. This CDR3 comprises 14 residues. CDR3: CAWTNFGTAYGYTF. Here the CDR3 DNA reads TGTGCCTGGACCAATTTCGGGACAGCCTATGGCTACACCTTC.

This clone was observed a handful of times. V is TRBV28 and J is TRBJ2-7; 7 bases fit TRBD1. The CDR3 extends over 15 amino acids. V lost 5 bases to trimming and J lost 3 bases; unmatched junction nucleotides: 10. Germline V lookup: CDR1 MDHEN, CDR2 SYDVKM. The CDR3: CASSSLGQAYYEQYF. CDR3 DNA: TGTGCCAGCAGTAGCCTAGGACAGGCCTACTACGAGCAGTACTTC. Supplemented by reference TRBV28 and TRBJ2-7, the full variable domain reads DVKVTQSSRYLVKRTGEKVFLECVQDMDHENMFWYRQDPGLGLRLIYFSYDVKMKEKGDIPEGYSVSREKKERFSLILESASTNQTSMYLCASSSLGQAYYEQYFGPGTRLTVT.

The gene calls are TRBV7-9 and TRBJ1-2; possible D gene TRBD1, 5 bases. The CDR3 contains 14 residues. Trimming left V 2 bases short and J 4 bases short, with 11 bases between. Germline values: CDR1 SEHNR, CDR2 FQNEAQ (reference sequence). The CDR3: CASSLLGTTYGYTF. The CDR3 DNA follows: TGTGCCAGCAGCTTACTTGGGACGACCTATGGCTACACCTTC.

This clone was found a few times. The chain is built from TRBV5-1 and TRBJ2-7; TRBD2 is a possible D gene (5 bases). The CDR3 runs to 11 residues. Deletions cut 4 bases from V and 7 bases from J, with 9 bases between. CDR1 and CDR2 from the germline V gene are SGHRS and YFSETQ. The CDR3 spells CASSPGEEQYF. The DNA for the CDR3 is TGCGCCAGCAGCCCCGGGGAGGAGCAGTACTTC. Full variable domain (missing parts from reference TRBV5-1 and TRBJ2-7): KAGVTQTPRYLIKTRGQQVTLSCSPISGHRSVSWYQQTPGQGLQFLFEYFSETQRNKGNFPGRFSGRQFSNSRSEMNVSTLELGDSALYLCASSPGEEQYFGPGTRLTVT.

The chain employs TRBV7-8 and TRBJ2-2; 9 bases line up with TRBD2. V shed 5 bases and J 0 bases; nucleotides not matched to a gene: 4. The CDR3 length is 16 residues. Germline V lookup: CDR1 SGHVS, CDR2 FQNEAQ. DNA of the CDR3: TGTGCCAGCAGCGTAAGCGGGGGGTCGAACACCGGGGAGCTGTTTTTT. Residues: CASSVSGGSNTGELFF. Looking up the rest from reference TRBV7-8 and TRBJ2-2 gives the full variable domain: GAGVSQSPRYKVAKRGQDVALRCDPISGHVSLFWYQQALGQGPEFLTYFQNEAQLDKSGLPSDRFFAERPEGSVSTLKIQRTQQEDSAVYLCASSVSGGSNTGELFFGEGSRLTVL.

In the case of this clone: One end of the junction fails to match germline, which may point to a read error. V is TRBV13 and J is TRBJ1-6; tentative D call: TRBD1 (5 bases). The CDR3 runs 15 residues. Germline CDR1 reads PRHDT; CDR2 reads FYEKMQ (reference sequence). The CDR3 region is CASSVGASYNSPLHF. DNA for the CDR3: TGTGCCAGCAGCGTAGGGGCCTCCTATAATTCACCCCTCCACTTT.

The V call is TRBV6-1, the J call TRBJ1-4; TRBD1 aligns across 7 bases. The CDR3 sequence is 14 residues long. The V gene end was trimmed by 5 bases and the J gene end by 6 bases; junction bases not matched to a gene: 6. In germline, CDR1 is MNHNS, CDR2 SASEGT. The chain's CDR3 is CASSSRDRDEKLFF. CDR3 sequence (DNA): TGTGCCAGCAGTTCCCGGGACAGAGATGAAAAACTGTTTTTT.

This clone was counted a few times. The gene calls are TRBV6-6 and TRBJ2-7, with a tentative D call TRBD1 (6 bases). In germline, CDR1 is MNHNY, CDR2 SVGAGI (reference sequence). This CDR3 region has 14 residues. Trimming left V 6 bases short and J 4 bases short, with 16 bases between. The CDR3 reads CASSETGIVYEQYF. As DNA, the CDR3 is TGTGCCAGCAGCGAAACAGGGATCGTGTACGAGCAGTACTTC.

Only a few counts were recorded for this clone. The chain has TRBV7-8 and TRBJ2-7; tentatively, D is TRBD1 (6 bases). The CDR3 has 16 residues. Germline lookup yields CDR1 SGHVS and CDR2 FQNEAQ. Deletions cut 3 bases from V and 0 bases from J, with 15 bases between. CDR3 nucleotides: TGTGCCAGCAGCTTCACAGGGCCTCCTAGCTCCTACGAGCAGTACTTC. Its translation is CASSFTGPPSSYEQYF. Supplemented by reference TRBV7-8 and TRBJ2-7, the full variable domain reads GAGVSQSPRYKVAKRGQDVALRCDPISGHVSLFWYQQALGQGPEFLTYFQNEAQLDKSGLPSDRFFAERPEGSVSTLKIQRTQQEDSAVYLCASSFTGPPSSYEQYFGPGTRLTVT.

The V gene is TRBV10-3, the J gene TRBJ2-3, with TRBD1 identical over 7 bases. V trimming: 6 bases; J trimming: 2 bases; junction bases outside the gene matches: 8. Per the germline V gene, CDR1 is ENHRY and CDR2 is SYGVKD. This CDR3 has 15 amino acids. The CDR3 protein is CAIRGTATSTDTQYF. CDR3 DNA sequence: TGTGCCATCAGGGGGACAGCTACCTCCACAGATACGCAGTATTTT.

V and J are TRBV9 and TRBJ2-3, with 7 bases fitting TRBD2. Germline CDR1 and CDR2: SGDLS and YYNGEE. This CDR3 is 17 amino acids long. J lost 0 bases, V lost 2 bases, and 9 bases had no gene match. Here the CDR3 reads CASSVSGNSHSTDTQYF. CDR3 DNA sequence: TGTGCCAGCAGCGTGAGCGGGAACTCACATAGCACAGATACGCAGTATTTT.

Only a few counts were recorded for this clone. The chain has TRBV4-2 and TRBJ2-5; 13 bases map to TRBD2. The CDR3 runs to 17 residues. CDR1 is LGHNA, CDR2 YNFKEQ, per germline. Trimming took 0 bases from V and 1 from J; bases not matched to a gene: 2. The CDR3 coding sequence is TGTGCCAGCAGCCAAGACCGACTAGCGGGGGGCCAAGAGACCCAGTACTTC. It codes for CASSQDRLAGGQETQYF.

About this clone: The same CDR3 arises from other DNA sequences in this sample as well. This sequence joins TRBV5-6 and TRBJ1-1, with D unresolved. This CDR3 has 11 amino acids. Germline V gene lookup returns CDR1 SGHDT and CDR2 YYEEEE. The V end lost 4 bases, the J end lost 7 bases, and 8 bases lay between the germline ends. The CDR3 reads CASSRTGEAFF. CDR3 nucleotides: TGTGCCAGCAGCCGGACTGGTGAAGCTTTCTTT.

This clone has more than one count but fewer than ten. The same CDR3 can be traced to other DNA sequences in this sample. The chain has TRBV30 and TRBJ1-2; D is undetermined. V lost 1 base and J lost 5, with 5 bases in between. The CDR3 runs 11 residues. In germline, CDR1 is GTSNPN, CDR2 SVGIG (reference sequence). The CDR3, as DNA: TGTGCCTGGAGTGCATCGTATGGCTACACCTTC. Its translation is CAWSASYGYTF.

This clone was detected a few times. The rearrangement joins TRBV30 to TRBJ2-3, with TRBD1 matching 9 bases. V lost 2 bases to trimming and J lost 2 bases; unmatched junction nucleotides: 8. The germline CDR1 and CDR2 sequences are GTSNPN and SVGIG (reference sequence). The CDR3 is 16 amino acids. DNA of the CDR3: TGTGCCTGGAGTCGACCACAGGGGGCCCCCACAGATACGCAGTATTTT. Amino acids: CAWSRPQGAPTDTQYF.

This clone has only a few counts. Germline is not matched at one junction end, which may reflect a read error. The V gene is TRBV14, the J gene TRBJ2-1; 10 bases fit TRBD1. This CDR3 contains 12 residues. Germline-derived CDR1 and CDR2 are SGHDN and FVKESK. DNA for the CDR3: TGTGCCAGCAGCGGCAGACAGGGGGCGACGATCTTC. Its translation: CASSGRQGATIF.

This clone was seen more than once but under ten times. The chain recombines TRBV20-1 with TRBJ1-2, with unresolved D. Trimming took 6 bases from V and 8 from J, leaving 13 bases between them. CDR1 and CDR2 (germline): DFQATT, SNEGSKA (reference sequence). The CDR3 totals 11 residues. The CDR3 loop is CSASQDRGYTF. CDR3 nucleotides: TGCAGTGCCTCCCAGGATCGCGGCTACACCTTC.

The CDR3 DNA is TGCGCCAGCAGCAACCCGACGGGTTCGTACGAGCAGTACTTC. Protein product: CASSNPTGSYEQYF. V is TRBV5-1 and J is TRBJ2-7; D gene unclear. V lost 4 bases and J lost 4, with 15 bases in between. The length of the CDR3 is 14 residues. Germline V gene lookup returns CDR1 SGHRS and CDR2 YFSETQ.

This clone has just a few counts. The chain joins TRBV6-5 to TRBJ1-5; D possibly corresponds to TRBD1 (5 bases). The V end lost 6 bases, the J end lost 4 bases, and 10 bases lay between the germline ends. CDR1 and CDR2 from the germline V gene are MNHEY and SVGAGI. CDR3 length equals 13 residues. The CDR3 DNA sequence: TGTGCCAGCAGCCGGGGGGGTAATCAGCCCCAGCATTTT. It encodes CASSRGGNQPQHF.

This chain connects TRBV7-2 to TRBJ2-1; 14 positions match TRBD2. The CDR3 has 14 residues. Germline assignment: CDR1 SGHTA and CDR2 FQGNSA. Trimming took 1 base from V and 14 from J; bases not matched to a gene: 4. As DNA, the CDR3 is TGTGCCAGCAGCTTAGGGACTAGCGGGGGGAGAGAGTTCTTC. It specifies CASSLGTSGGREFF. Looking up the rest from reference TRBV7-2 and TRBJ2-1 gives the full variable domain: GAGVSQSPSNKVTEKGKDVELRCDPISGHTALYWYRQSLGQGLEFLIYFQGNSAPDKSGLPSDRFSAERTGGSVSTLTIQRTQQEDSAVYLCASSLGTSGGREFFGPGTRLTVL.

V gene TRBV7-9 combines with J gene TRBJ1-4; D ambiguous. Trimming removed 2 bases from V and 7 bases from J, with 23 bases in between. The CDR3 totals 18 residues. Germline CDR1 reads SEHNR; CDR2 reads FQNEAQ (reference sequence). The CDR3 region has the DNA TGTGCCAGCAGCTTATCAGTGGGTTCGGGAGGTGAAGCTGAAAAACTGTTTTTT. It encodes CASSLSVGSGGEAEKLFF.

The chain uses TRBV4-2 and TRBJ2-3; no reliable D call. The CDR3 contains 17 residues. Trimming shortened V by 0 bases and J by 2 bases, and 15 bases separated the two germline ends. Germline-derived CDR1 and CDR2 are LGHNA and YNFKEQ. The CDR3 protein is CASSQDPPGEDTDTQYF. The CDR3 nucleotides are TGTGCCAGCAGCCAAGATCCCCCCGGAGAAGACACAGATACGCAGTATTTT.

This clone was counted only a few times. The chain employs TRBV7-2 and TRBJ1-5; tentatively, D is TRBD1 (6 bases). CDR3 size: 18 residues. Trimming cost V 2 bases and J 0 bases, with 17 bases left between them. Germline V gene lookup returns CDR1 SGHTA and CDR2 FQGNSA. In nucleotides, the CDR3 is TGTGCCAGCAGCTTATCACCTCGGGGGGCTTATAGCAATCAGCCCCAGCATTTT. Translating it yields CASSLSPRGAYSNQPQHF.

This clone has a handful of counts. The chain couples TRBV10-3 to TRBJ2-3; TRBD2 matches 11 bases. CDR3 length: 16 residues. Germline loops: CDR1 ENHRY, CDR2 SYGVKD. Trimming removed 5 bases from V and 2 bases from J; junction bases left unmatched: 6. The CDR3 here is CAISPTSGVATDTQYF. The CDR3 DNA reads TGTGCCATCAGTCCGACTAGCGGGGTCGCCACAGATACGCAGTATTTT.

The J gene is TRBJ2-1, the V gene TRBV19; 10 positions match TRBD1. The CDR3 extends over 15 amino acids. V was pared by 7 bases and J by 4 bases, with 7 bases of the junction left unmatched. The germline CDR1 and CDR2 sequences are LNHDA and SQIVND (reference sequence). CDR3: CASTLAGQGYNEQFF. In DNA, the CDR3 is TGTGCCAGTACTTTAGCGGGACAGGGGTACAATGAGCAGTTCTTC.

This clone was recorded once. DNA of the CDR3: TGCGCCAGCAGTCCCGGGACAGGGGAACGGGGTGGCTACACCTTC. Translated: CASSPGTGERGGYTF. The chain employs TRBV4-1 and TRBJ1-2, with 10 bases identical to TRBD1. V trimming: 6 bases; J trimming: 7 bases; junction bases outside the gene matches: 11. From germline, CDR1 is MGHRA and CDR2 YSYEKL. The CDR3 has 15 residues.

V is TRBV10-2 and J is TRBJ2-6; 9 positions agree with TRBD1. Losses at the gene ends were 4 bases for V and 1 base for J; bases not matched to a gene: 2. CDR1 and CDR2 (germline): WSHSY, SAAADI. This CDR3 spans 16 amino acids. In DNA form, the CDR3 reads TGCGCCAGCAGTGGGACAGGGGATTCTGGGGCCAACGTCCTGACTTTC. This sequence encodes CASSGTGDSGANVLTF.

This clone has more than one count but fewer than ten. The chain joins TRBV7-2 to TRBJ2-3, with 9 bases aligning to TRBD2. This CDR3 is 14 amino acids long. Germline assignment: CDR1 SGHTA and CDR2 FQGNSA. Trimming at V came to 5 bases and at J to 6 bases, leaving 6 bases not matched to a gene. This CDR3 is CASSLSGGRDTQYF. Written as DNA, the CDR3 is TGTGCCAGCAGCCTTAGCGGGGGTCGGGATACGCAGTATTTT.